Listed below are T cell receptor beta chains from one sample, sequenced in a study of T cell responses to AZD1222 COVID-19 vaccine. This table comes from immunoSEQ multiplex PCR, and its TCRdb copy is limited to in-frame clones, with some not included. The sample has roughly 110,000 clones, approximately 83% seen once. The specimen was peripheral blood, collected on day 0 of AZD1222 vaccination. The receptors were sampled from an adult in good health. Both conserved end residues are part of each CDR3. The D gene is left open where the match is weak. Clone size appears in some rows only: once, few, many, or a class for an expanded clone.

d_gene	j_gene	abundance	v_gene	CDR3aa	CDR3nt
.	TRBJ2-5	.	TRBV24-1	CATSLGGETQYF	TGTGCCACCAGTCTAGGAGGGGAGACCCAGTACTTC
TRBD2	TRBJ2-7	.	TRBV6-4	CASSDSELAGPSYEQYF	TGTGCCAGCAGTGACTCGGAACTAGCGGGTCCCTCCTACGAGCAGTACTTC
.	TRBJ2-3	.	TRBV5-8	CASSKRQADTQYF	TGTGCCAGCAGCAAACGACAGGCAGATACGCAGTATTTT
TRBD1	TRBJ2-2	once	TRBV5-1	CASTMTGGETGELFF	TGCGCCAGCACTATGACAGGGGGCGAGACCGGGGAGCTGTTTTTT
TRBD1	TRBJ1-1	.	TRBV7-8	CASSPRMPAGGTEAFF	TGTGCCAGCAGCCCACGGATGCCGGCAGGGGGCACTGAAGCTTTCTTT
.	TRBJ2-7	.	TRBV27	CASIGPAYEQYF	TGTGCCAGCATCGGACCAGCCTACGAGCAGTACTTC
TRBD1	TRBJ1-4	.	TRBV10-3	CAINSGGGTNEKLFF	TGTGCCATCAACTCAGGGGGTGGAACTAATGAAAAACTGTTTTTT
.	TRBJ1-3	.	TRBV5-1	CASSLEGSGNTIYF	TGCGCCAGCAGCTTGGAGGGCTCTGGAAACACCATATATTTT
TRBD2	TRBJ2-3	medium-sized	TRBV11-2	CASTESGGITDTQYF	TGTGCCAGCACCGAGAGCGGGGGGATCACAGATACGCAGTATTTT
TRBD1	TRBJ1-4	.	TRBV28	CASTQGATNEKLFF	TGTGCCAGCACCCAGGGGGCAACTAATGAAAAACTGTTTTTT
.	TRBJ1-1	.	TRBV11-3	CASSLYKAGEAFF	TGTGCCAGCAGCTTATACAAGGCCGGTGAAGCTTTCTTT
.	TRBJ1-1	once	TRBV6-5	CASTEGVSTEAFF	TGTGCCAGCACCGAAGGGGTAAGCACTGAAGCTTTCTTT
.	TRBJ2-7	.	TRBV3-1/TRBV3-2	CASSSGSYEQYF	TGTGCCAGCAGCTCTGGCTCCTACGAGCAGTACTTC
TRBD2	TRBJ2-5	.	TRBV7-3	CASSSRTSGSGETQYF	TGTGCCAGCAGCTCACGGACTAGCGGGAGCGGTGAGACCCAGTACTTC
TRBD2	TRBJ2-2	.	TRBV29-1	CSGAGTSGAGELFF	TGCAGCGGAGCCGGGACTAGCGGAGCCGGGGAGCTGTTTTTT
.	TRBJ1-1	.	TRBV15	CATSTFRETEAFF	TGTGCCACCAGCACGTTCAGGGAAACTGAAGCTTTCTTT
.	TRBJ1-6	.	TRBV10-1	CASQGRDSPFHF	TGCGCCAGCCAGGGGAGGGATTCACCCTTCCACTTT
.	TRBJ2-7	.	TRBV14	CASSRESSYEQYF	TGTGCCAGCAGCCGAGAAAGCTCCTACGAGCAGTACTTC
.	TRBJ1-4	.	TRBV3-1/TRBV3-2	CASSPFVRTNEKLFF	TGTGCCAGCAGCCCGTTTGTCAGAACTAATGAAAAACTGTTTTTT
.	TRBJ2-3	.	TRBV19	CASSNWKGSGDTQYF	TGTGCCAGTAGCAACTGGAAAGGTTCGGGGGATACGCAGTATTTT
TRBD2	TRBJ2-3	.	TRBV29-1	CSVGVGTTTDTQYF	TGCAGCGTTGGGGTAGGGACTACCACAGATACGCAGTATTTT
.	TRBJ2-7	.	TRBV28	CASSFANDYEQYF	TGTGCCAGCAGTTTTGCCAATGACTACGAGCAGTACTTC
.	TRBJ1-2	.	TRBV6-5	CASSSAGGVWGYGYTF	TGTGCCAGCAGTTCGGCGGGAGGAGTCTGGGGGTATGGCTACACCTTC
.	TRBJ1-2	.	TRBV7-6	CASSLDSSSNYGYTF	TGTGCCAGCAGCTTAGACAGTTCTTCTAACTATGGCTACACCTTC
TRBD1	TRBJ1-4	.	TRBV4-3	CASSPQGAHEKLFF	TGCGCCAGCAGCCCTCAGGGGGCGCATGAAAAACTGTTTTTT
.	TRBJ2-7	.	TRBV3-1/TRBV3-2	CASSQGNRVEEQYF	TGTGCCAGCAGCCAGGGGAACAGGGTAGAAGAGCAGTACTTC
.	TRBJ1-3	.	TRBV18	CASSRDGGAGNTIYF	TGTGCCAGCTCACGGGACGGTGGGGCTGGAAACACCATATATTTT
.	TRBJ2-6	once	TRBV11-2	CASSAFNSGANVLTF	TGTGCCAGCAGCGCGTTTAACTCTGGGGCCAACGTCCTGACTTTC
TRBD2	TRBJ2-1	few	TRBV7-2	CATKTSGGLSSYNEQFF	TGTGCCACCAAGACTAGCGGGGGGCTTAGCTCCTACAATGAGCAGTTCTTC
.	TRBJ1-2	once	TRBV28	CASHDRDNYGYTF	TGTGCCAGCCACGATAGGGACAACTATGGCTACACCTTC
.	TRBJ2-3	.	TRBV3-1/TRBV3-2	CASSLRTLAQYF	TGTGCCAGCAGCCTACGGACTTTGGCGCAGTATTTT
.	TRBJ1-2	.	TRBV19	CASRRATGLNYGYTF	TGTGCCAGTAGGAGAGCGACTGGATTAAACTATGGCTACACCTTC
TRBD1	TRBJ1-4	once	TRBV30	CAWGQGTGEKLFF	TGTGCCTGGGGACAGGGGACGGGTGAAAAACTGTTTTTT
.	TRBJ1-5	.	TRBV2	CASRRTSQPQHF	TGTGCCAGCCGACGGACATCTCAGCCCCAGCATTTT
.	TRBJ1-1	.	TRBV28	CASILAGMNTEAFF	TGTGCCAGCATATTAGCGGGTATGAACACTGAAGCTTTCTTT
.	TRBJ2-7	.	TRBV3-1/TRBV3-2	CASSRSPAEQYF	TGTGCCAGCAGCCGAAGCCCCGCCGAGCAGTACTTC
.	TRBJ1-2	.	TRBV5-6	CASSLSDRPYGYTF	TGTGCCAGCAGCTTGAGTGACAGACCATATGGCTACACCTTC
.	TRBJ1-1	.	TRBV5-1	CASSLRGGEYTEAFF	TGCGCCAGCAGCTTGCGGGGCGGTGAGTACACTGAAGCTTTCTTT
.	TRBJ2-7	.	TRBV19	CASSIVGYDRLSYEQYF	TGTGCCAGTAGTATAGTAGGCTATGACAGGTTGTCCTACGAGCAGTACTTC
.	TRBJ1-1	.	TRBV27	CASRTQRGVDTEAFF	TGTGCCAGCAGGACTCAGCGTGGCGTGGACACTGAAGCTTTCTTT
TRBD2	TRBJ2-3	.	TRBV2	CASSPSSGGGTQYF	TGTGCCAGCAGTCCTTCTAGCGGGGGGGGTACGCAGTATTTT
.	TRBJ2-7	few	TRBV4-2	CASSQEVFRSYEQYF	TGTGCCAGCAGCCAAGAAGTATTCCGCTCCTACGAGCAGTACTTC
.	TRBJ2-1	.	TRBV3-1/TRBV3-2	CASRPQGGEQFF	TGTGCCAGCAGGCCACAGGGCGGAGAGCAGTTCTTC
.	TRBJ1-4	.	TRBV19	CASTRGDAVEGEKLFF	TGTGCCAGTACACGGGGGGATGCGGTGGAGGGTGAAAAACTGTTTTTT
.	TRBJ1-2	.	TRBV7-2	CASSLSVGYTF	TGTGCCAGCAGCTTATCAGTTGGCTACACCTTC
TRBD1	TRBJ1-2	.	TRBV28	CASTLDRVGGYTF	TGTGCCAGCACCTTGGACAGGGTGGGCGGCTACACCTTC
.	TRBJ1-2	.	TRBV6-1	CASSEGGGRFITVYGYTF	TGTGCCAGCAGTGAAGGGGGGGGGCGTTTTATTACGGTTTATGGCTACACCTTC
TRBD2	TRBJ2-2	once	TRBV5-1	CASSLSRGTRSGELFF	TGCGCCAGCAGCTTGAGTCGGGGGACTAGGTCCGGAGAGCTGTTTTTT